These 6 T cell receptor beta chains came from one sample sequenced in a study of blood T cell repertoires in COVID-19. Clones were sequenced by immunoSEQ multiplex PCR, and TCRdb holds only the in-frame ones, with some missing. Here the sample spans tens of thousands of clones, 82% being singletons. Material: peripheral blood. These receptor sequences come from a human donor in a cohort sampled during active COVID-19.

This clone has a handful of counts. The rearrangement links TRBV5-1 to TRBJ1-6, with 11 bases identical to TRBD1. CDR1 and CDR2 from the germline V gene are SGHRS and YFSETQ. This CDR3 spans 18 amino acids. J was trimmed by 9 bases and V by 4 bases; bases with no gene match: 15. CDR3 DNA: TGCGCCAGCAGCCCCTCCGGGACAGGGGGAACCGGGAGTTCACCCCTCCACTTT. It yields the protein CASSPSGTGGTGSSPLHF.

This chain connects TRBV6-2 or TRBV6-3 to TRBJ2-1; D remains ambiguous. Per germline, CDR1 MNHEY and CDR2 SVGEGT. V was pared by 5 bases and J by 7 bases, with 15 bases between. The CDR3 contains 14 residues. The DNA for the CDR3 is TGTGCCAGCAGTATACTTGGGCAACGTAATGAGCAGTTCTTC. Its translation: CASSILGQRNEQFF.

The chain carries TRBV7-9 and TRBJ2-2; 7 positions agree with TRBD2. The germline CDR1 and CDR2 sequences are SEHNR and FQNEAQ (reference sequence). The CDR3 is 14 amino acids. Trimming removed 8 bases from V and 1 base from J; junction bases left unmatched: 4. CDR3 in DNA: TGTGCCAGCGTAACGGGGGGGAACACCGGGGAGCTGTTTTTT. Protein: CASVTGGNTGELFF.

This clone appeared many times. The V gene is TRBV7-2, the J gene TRBJ1-2; 9 positions agree with TRBD1. CDR3 size: 15 residues. Germline CDR1 SGHTA, CDR2 FQGNSA. V shed 3 bases, J shed 5 bases, and the junction held 7 bases outside the gene matches. The CDR3 region has the DNA TGTGCCAGCAGCTTCCGGACAGGGGTAGTTTATGGCTACACCTTC. Encoded protein: CASSFRTGVVYGYTF.

The genes are TRBV2 and TRBJ2-2; the D gene is possibly TRBD2 (7 bases). The CDR3 has 14 residues. Germline loops: CDR1 SNHLY, CDR2 FYNNEI. The V and J ends lost 7 bases and 4 bases respectively, with 13 bases between them. Written as DNA, the CDR3 is TGTGCCAGCAAGGGGGGGCTGGTCACCGGGGAGCTGTTTTTT. It yields the protein CASKGGLVTGELFF.

This chain links TRBV28 with TRBJ2-5, with D unresolved. The V end was cut by 3 bases, the J end by 5 bases, with 13 bases between. The CDR3 covers 14 residues. Germline V lookup: CDR1 MDHEN, CDR2 SYDVKM. This chain's CDR3 is CASSLAARVETQYF. The CDR3 region has the DNA TGTGCCAGCAGTTTGGCAGCCCGGGTCGAGACCCAGTACTTC. The complete variable domain, with remaining parts taken from reference TRBV28 and TRBJ2-5, reads DVKVTQSSRYLVKRTGEKVFLECVQDMDHENMFWYRQDPGLGLRLIYFSYDVKMKEKGDIPEGYSVSREKKERFSLILESASTNQTSMYLCASSLAARVETQYFGPGTRLLVL.